The present T cell receptor beta chain was sequenced within a study of cytomegalovirus exposure and HLA in healthy donors. Those who donated were healthy bone marrow donors. V shed 2 bases and J shed 6 bases, with 11 bases lying between them. This CDR3 has 15 amino acids. CDR1 is SNHLY, CDR2 FYNNEI, per germline. This clone was observed a handful of times. It was with 60 Vbeta and 13 Jbeta primers that the PCR ran. Method: immunoSEQ multiplex PCR; TCRdb's copy keeps in-frame clones and lacks some. This table has about 190,000 clones, 12% appearing once. The sample comprised PBMCs. This TCR was recovered from a man aged 50-60 years in good health and CMV-seropositive. V and J are TRBV2 and TRBJ1-6; possible D gene TRBD1, 5 bases. CDR3 in DNA: TGTGCCAGCAGTGAAACGGGGGTGGGTAATTCACCCCTCCACTTT. Translated: CASSETGVGNSPLHF.